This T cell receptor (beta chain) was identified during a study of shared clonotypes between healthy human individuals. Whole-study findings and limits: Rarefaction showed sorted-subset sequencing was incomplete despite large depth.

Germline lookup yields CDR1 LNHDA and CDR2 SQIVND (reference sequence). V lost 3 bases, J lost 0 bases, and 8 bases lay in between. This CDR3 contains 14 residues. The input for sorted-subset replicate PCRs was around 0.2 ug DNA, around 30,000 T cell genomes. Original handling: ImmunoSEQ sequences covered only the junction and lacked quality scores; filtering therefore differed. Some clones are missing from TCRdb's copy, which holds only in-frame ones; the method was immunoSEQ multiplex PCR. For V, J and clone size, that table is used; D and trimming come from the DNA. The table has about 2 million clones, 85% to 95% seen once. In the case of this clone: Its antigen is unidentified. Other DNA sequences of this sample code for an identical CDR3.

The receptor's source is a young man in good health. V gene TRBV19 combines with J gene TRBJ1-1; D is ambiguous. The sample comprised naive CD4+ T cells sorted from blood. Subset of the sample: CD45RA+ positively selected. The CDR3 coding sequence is TGTGCCAGTAGTATTGCCGGCCTGAACACTGAAGCTTTCTTT. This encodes CASSIAGLNTEAFF.